Listed below are T cell receptor beta chains from one sample, sequenced in a study of T cell responses to AZD1222 COVID-19 vaccine. The method was immunoSEQ multiplex PCR; TCRdb's version includes in-frame clones alone and lacks a portion of them. The repertoire has around 65,000 clones, roughly three quarters of them found once; the top ten carry roughly 13%. The sequences come from peripheral blood, collected on day 0 of AZD1222 vaccination. The receptors come from an adult in good health. Each CDR3 is given with its conserved first and last residue. The D gene is left open where the match is weak. The listing skips clone size in some rows; elsewhere it reads once, few, many or a size class.

TRBV28	NA	TRBJ2-7	NA	TGTGCCAGCAGTTTCCCGGACAGCTCCTACGAGCAGTACTTC	CASSFPDSSYEQYF
TRBV20-1	few	TRBJ1-2	NA	TGCAGTGCTAGTCTTGACAGGTCTTATGGCTACACCTTC	CSASLDRSYGYTF
TRBV6-1	NA	TRBJ1-6	NA	TGTGCCAGCAGTGACAGGGATAATTCACCCCTCCACTTT	CASSDRDNSPLHF
TRBV10-1	few	TRBJ2-7	TRBD2	TGCGCCAGCAGTGCGAGCGGGGGTACGAAGCAGTACTTC	CASSASGGTKQYF
TRBV4-3	NA	TRBJ1-5	NA	TGCGCCAGCAGCCAAGAACGGGGGGCACGTCAGCCCCAGCATTTT	CASSQERGARQPQHF
TRBV19	once	TRBJ2-5	NA	TGTGCCAGTAGTGAGGGGAGGGAGACCCAGTACTTC	CASSEGRETQYF
TRBV10-3	many	TRBJ1-1	NA	TGTGCCATCAGTGAGGGGAACACTGAAGCTTTCTTT	CAISEGNTEAFF
TRBV27	NA	TRBJ2-7	NA	TGTGCCAGCAGTTTGGGCTACACCTACGAGCAGTACTTC	CASSLGYTYEQYF
TRBV7-2	NA	TRBJ2-3	NA	TGTGCCAGCAGCCCGGACTTAAACACAGATACGCAGTATTTT	CASSPDLNTDTQYF
TRBV5-4	NA	TRBJ2-4	TRBD1	TGTGCCAGCAGCGCGGGACAGGGTGACATTCAGTACTTC	CASSAGQGDIQYF
TRBV6-2/TRBV6-3	NA	TRBJ1-5	NA	TGTGCCAGCAGTTACTCGAGGCAGGCCCCCGAACCCCAGCATTTT	CASSYSRQAPEPQHF
TRBV5-1	NA	TRBJ1-1	NA	TGCGCCAGCAGCCCACCGGGAAAGGGCGGGAAAGCTTTCTTT	CASSPPGKGGKAFF
TRBV27	few	TRBJ1-3	NA	TGTGCCAGCAGTCCCCGACAGGACCTGGCTGGAAACACCATATATTTT	CASSPRQDLAGNTIYF
TRBV5-4	NA	TRBJ1-1	NA	TGTGCCAGCAGTAGCTCAATGGGGGGAGGCACTGAAGCTTTCTTT	CASSSSMGGGTEAFF
TRBV24-1	NA	TRBJ2-5	TRBD2	TGTGCCACCCGCGCCGCGGGGGGCCGGGAGACCCAGTACTTC	CATRAAGGRETQYF
TRBV10-3	NA	TRBJ1-4	TRBD1	TGTGCCACCGGGACAGGGGGCCGAAATGAAAAACTGTTTTTT	CATGTGGRNEKLFF
TRBV19	NA	TRBJ1-6	TRBD1	TGTGCCAGTAAAAGGATGCGACAGGGGAATTCACCCCTCCACTTT	CASKRMRQGNSPLHF
TRBV6-5	NA	TRBJ1-5	TRBD1	TGTGCCAGCACCCAACGACAGGGGCGGAATCAGCCCCAGCATTTT	CASTQRQGRNQPQHF
TRBV5-1	NA	TRBJ2-3	TRBD2	TGCGCCAGCAGCTTGGTGACTAGCGGGGGGGCCTCAACAGATACGCAGTATTTT	CASSLVTSGGASTDTQYF
TRBV12-3/TRBV12-4	NA	TRBJ2-7	NA	TGTGCCAGCATCGCCGTCCCCACGGGCGAGCAGTACTTC	CASIAVPTGEQYF
TRBV19	once	TRBJ1-4	NA	TGTGCCAGTAGCCAGCGTAATGAAAAACTGTTTTTT	CASSQRNEKLFF
TRBV6-5	NA	TRBJ2-7	TRBD2	TGTGCCAGCAGTCCAGCGGGGGGTTCCACCTACGAGCAGTACTTC	CASSPAGGSTYEQYF
TRBV25-1	few	TRBJ2-2	NA	TGTGCCAGCAGTACGGGACCCGGGGAGCTGTTTTTT	CASSTGPGELFF
TRBV9	few	TRBJ2-2	TRBD1	TGTGCCAGCAGCGTAGAGATTGAGGTTACAGGGGGCTTAACCGGGGAGCTGTTTTTT	CASSVEIEVTGGLTGELFF
TRBV14	NA	TRBJ1-4	NA	TGTGCCAGCAGCCAAAGGACGGGTCAGGGTGGCGGTGAAAAACTGTTTTTT	CASSQRTGQGGGEKLFF
TRBV4-1	few	TRBJ2-1	NA	TGCGCCAGCAGCCTTGGCACTGTCACATACAATGAGCAGTTCTTC	CASSLGTVTYNEQFF
TRBV6-2/TRBV6-3	NA	TRBJ2-7	NA	TGTGCCAGCAGTTGGGACCCCACAAACGGGGAGCAGTACTTC	CASSWDPTNGEQYF
TRBV2	NA	TRBJ1-5	NA	TGTGCCAGCAGTGAAGGGGGCAACCAGCCCCAGCATTTT	CASSEGGNQPQHF
TRBV3-1/TRBV3-2	NA	TRBJ1-6	NA	TGTGCCAGCAGCCAGGGGCAGGGGACGGGTTCACCCCTCCACTTT	CASSQGQGTGSPLHF
TRBV20-1	NA	TRBJ1-5	NA	TGCAGTGCTAGTTGGGGGGATAGCAATCAGCCCCAGCATTTT	CSASWGDSNQPQHF
TRBV2	few	TRBJ2-1	NA	TGTGCCAGCAGTGAAACCCTGGGACCTTACAATGAGCAGTTCTTC	CASSETLGPYNEQFF